Here is one TCR beta chain with its context. This clone has just one count. The specificity of this receptor is unknown. No qualities accompany the bases; no much larger clone lies one base away. Taken from the germline V gene (reference sequence), the CDR1 and CDR2 loops are LGHDT and YNNKEL. The CDR3 runs 14 amino acids, cysteine and phenylalanine included. The retained sequence is limited to the CDR3, 42 bases, with the frame set at the first base. V is trimmed back by 4 bases and J by 5 bases, and the junction contains 5 bases that no gene match accounts for. TCRbeta CDR3 regions were amplified from genomic DNA by means of the immunoSEQ Assay, a bias-controlled multiplex PCR. Concerning the study's data processing: Nucleated cell counts per sample were estimated from amplification of reference gene primers within the assay. Sequence reads were collapsed and filtered to measure the absolute abundance of every unique TCRbeta CDR3 rearrangement. For each sample, productive Simpson clonality was calculated by taking the square root of Simpson's diversity index across productive rearrangements. The immuneACCESS repertoire file appears here via TCRdb, limited to in-frame rearrangements. These files lack a portion of the clones; in checked studies, under half of the deficit traces to unresolved V genes, and the cause of the others is not known. V, J and clone size derive from that table, while D and trimming were established from the DNA sequence. The sample has about 330,000 clones on record, approximately 88% of them singletons. Roughly 4% of the sample is in the top ten clones.

Collaborating institutions collected whole blood in K2EDTA tubes following their own protocols. For TCRbeta analysis, collaborator samples were shipped as frozen whole blood, as isolated PBMCs, or as DNA extracted from either sample type. This specimen comes from a study of blood T cell repertoires in COVID-19 (dated by TCRdb to 2018 to 2021). With regard to the full study: Collaborator samples came from the United States, Italy and Spain and covered acute and convalescent phases of COVID-19. The prospective study material was composed of cDNA or gDNA derived from T cells, B-cell-depleted T cells, or PBMCs. A de-identified subject ID, COVID-19 status, age in years and sex were almost always included in the sample metadata. Deeply sampled blood TCRbeta repertoires from subjects exposed to, actively infected with, or recovered from COVID-19 were included in the dataset. The repertoires were released in a freely available public database intended as a resource for research on the immune response to SARS-CoV-2. Samples came from the ongoing ImmuneRACE study (first 160 participants) plus 1,254 subjects from 6 global collaborators. Where available, HLA class I and class II types were obtained from metadata supplied by the sample provider rather than from assay-based typing.

Points the paper makes about the study in general: Clinical and demographic metadata were provided uncurated, with the amount varying by source and participant.

The receptor chain draws on TRBV3-1 (or the pseudogene TRBV3-2) and TRBJ1-5, with 7 bases aligning to TRBD1. The sequenced material came from peripheral blood. This TCR was recovered from a woman aged 45-60 years with active or convalescent COVID-19. CDR3 sequence: CASSLYRGDQPQHF. The sequence in DNA is TGTGCCAGCAGCCTCTACAGGGGAGATCAGCCCCAGCATTTT.